This T cell receptor (beta chain) came from a study of T-cell reconstitution after alpha-beta-depleted transplantation in children. For TCRbeta, the library was prepared with unique molecular identifiers. TCRdb reanalysed the PCR reads using MiXCR and keeps one entry per CDR3 protein. The data hold 640,000 or so distinct CDR3 sequences, with roughly 17% observed a single time. The germline V gene encodes CDR1 DFQATT and CDR2 SNEGSKA (reference sequence). The CDR3 spans 17 residues. Losses at the gene ends were 6 bases for V and 0 bases for J; bases not matched to a gene: 11. The sequence derives from a human donor who donated a stem cell graft to a child with acute myeloid leukemia. The sequences come from PBMCs from the stem cell graft donor, collected from the stem cell graft. The V call is TRBV20-1, the J call TRBJ1-6, with TRBD1 identical over 7 bases. CDR3 in DNA: TGCAGTGCAATGGGGGGACAGTCTAGCTCCTATAATTCACCCCTCCACTTT. Its protein is CSAMGGQSSSYNSPLHF.